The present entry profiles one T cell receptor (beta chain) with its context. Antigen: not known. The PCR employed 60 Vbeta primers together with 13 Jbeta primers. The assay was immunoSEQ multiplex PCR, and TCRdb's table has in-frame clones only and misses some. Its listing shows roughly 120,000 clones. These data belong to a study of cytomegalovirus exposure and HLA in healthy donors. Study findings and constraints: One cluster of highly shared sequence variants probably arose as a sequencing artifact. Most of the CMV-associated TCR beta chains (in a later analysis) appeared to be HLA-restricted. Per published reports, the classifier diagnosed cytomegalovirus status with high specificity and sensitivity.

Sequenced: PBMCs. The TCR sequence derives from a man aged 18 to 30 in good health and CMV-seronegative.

The CDR3: CASSPQGLAYNSPLHF. In nucleotides, the CDR3 is TGTGCCAGTAGTCCTCAGGGGCTCGCCTATAATTCACCCCTCCACTTT. The rearrangement joins TRBV19 to TRBJ1-6; the D gene is possibly TRBD1 (6 bases). The CDR3 loop spans 16 amino acids. Trimming shortened V by 5 bases and J by 2 bases, and 13 bases separated the two germline ends. Germline values: CDR1 LNHDA, CDR2 SQIVND (reference sequence).